One sample yielded the 24 T cell receptor beta chains listed below, sequenced in a study of monozygotic twins with cystic fibrosis (TCRdb year 2021). To prepare the library, the immunoSEQ multiplex PCR assay was applied. The table was pulled from immuneACCESS by TCRdb, which kept in-frame rearrangements only. Such tables lose some clones; where checked, under half of the loss comes from unresolved V genes, and the rest has no known cause. This sample comprises roughly 15,000 clones, approximately 92% of them detected only once. Around 9.3% of the sample belongs to the ten largest clones. The sample taken for sequencing was blood. These receptors were collected from a girl under 10 years old with cystic fibrosis.

The chain is built from TRBV9 and TRBJ2-2; TRBD1 agrees at 7 bases. Germline CDR1 SGDLS, CDR2 YYNGEE. CDR3 length: 16 amino acids. Trimming cost V 3 bases and J 0 bases; bases outside gene matches: 5. The CDR3 DNA reads TGTGCCAGCAGCGCCGGGACAGCTTCGAACACCGGGGAGCTGTTTTTT. It specifies CASSAGTASNTGELFF.

V usage is TRBV19 and J usage is TRBJ2-3, with unresolved D. Germline CDR1 and CDR2: LNHDA and SQIVND (reference sequence). The CDR3 spans 14 residues. The V gene lost 5 bases and the J gene lost 5 bases, with 14 bases spanning the gap. CDR3 nucleotide sequence: TGTGCCAGTAGTCCCCCGGGCCTAAGAGATACGCAGTATTTT. This translates into CASSPPGLRDTQYF.

V is TRBV18 and J is TRBJ2-1; 7 bases are a match to TRBD2. The CDR3 contains 14 residues. CDR1 is KGHSH and CDR2 is LQKENI in the germline V gene. Trimming cost V 3 bases and J 5 bases; bases outside gene matches: 4. The CDR3 DNA follows: TGTGCCAGCTCACCTTGGGGGGGAAACAATGAGCAGTTCTTC. Its translation: CASSPWGGNNEQFF.

V and J are TRBV20-1 and TRBJ2-5; D assignment may be TRBD1 or TRBD2 (5 bases each). The CDR3 totals 11 residues. Germline assignment: CDR1 DFQATT and CDR2 SNEGSKA (reference sequence). Trimming pared 3 bases from V and 5 bases from J, leaving 7 bases between. CDR3 DNA sequence: TGCAGTGCTAGCTGGGGGGAGACCCAGTACTTC. Its protein product is CSASWGETQYF.

In this sample, this clone turned up once. The rearrangement uses TRBV9 and TRBJ2-7; 12 bases fit TRBD2. The CDR3 totals 16 residues. In germline, CDR1 is SGDLS, CDR2 YYNGEE. V lost 2 bases and J lost 2; bases outside the gene matches: 5. CDR3 amino acids: CASSVGTSGLAYEQYF. As DNA, the CDR3 is TGTGCCAGCAGCGTGGGGACTAGCGGGCTAGCCTACGAGCAGTACTTC.

The chain uses TRBV19 and TRBJ1-5; tentative D call: TRBD1 (5 bases). The CDR3 has 13 residues. V was cut by 1 base and J by 7 bases, with 8 bases left in between. The germline gives CDR1 LNHDA, CDR2 SQIVND (reference sequence). The CDR3 sequence: CASSIGRDQPQHF. CDR3 nucleotide sequence: TGTGCCAGTAGTATAGGCAGGGACCAGCCCCAGCATTTT.

The rearrangement joins TRBV19 to TRBJ2-2, with D possibly being TRBD1 (5 bases). V was trimmed by 9 bases and J by 4 bases, leaving 18 bases between them. From germline, CDR1 is LNHDA and CDR2 SQIVND (reference sequence). The CDR3 spans 15 residues. Written as DNA, the CDR3 is TGTGCCAGCGACTTGGGGCAGATCGGCACCGGGGAGCTGTTTTTT. Its translation is CASDLGQIGTGELFF.

The chain is built from TRBV9 and TRBJ1-1, with D hard to call. Germline-derived CDR1 and CDR2 are SGDLS and YYNGEE. CDR3 length: 16 amino acids. With 0 bases removed from V and 1 base from J, the gap between germline ends came to 13 bases. The CDR3 is CASSVGAARSNTEAFF. The CDR3 nucleotides are TGTGCCAGCAGCGTAGGGGCGGCGCGCTCGAACACTGAAGCTTTCTTT.

The CDR3 region is CASSPTRTQGNYYEQYF. DNA of the CDR3: TGTGCCAGCAGCCCTACTCGGACTCAGGGAAACTACTACGAGCAGTACTTC. The chain is built from TRBV7-9 and TRBJ2-7; either TRBD1 or TRBD2 may fit D (5 bases each). CDR3 length: 17 amino acids. Per germline, CDR1 SEHNR and CDR2 FQNEAQ (reference sequence). V was clipped by 5 bases and J by 3 bases, with 23 bases between them.

This clone was recorded a few times. V usage is TRBV29-1 and J usage is TRBJ1-1, with D maybe TRBD1 (6 bases). Trimming removed 3 bases at V and 7 bases at J, with 18 bases between. The CDR3 has 14 residues. CDR1 is SQVTM and CDR2 is ANQGSEA in the germline V gene. CDR3 nucleotides: TGCAGCGTTGATTTGGGGGGCGAGCTTATTGAAGCTTTCTTT. Translated, it gives CSVDLGGELIEAFF.

The sample holds one count of this clone. The chain has TRBV5-4 and TRBJ2-7; weak D call: TRBD1 (8 bases). CDR3 length equals 15 residues. CDR1 is SGHNT and CDR2 is YYREEE in the germline V gene (reference sequence). The V end lost 3 bases, the J end lost 5 bases, and 18 bases lay between the germline ends. CDR3: CASSWGGTGLNEQYF. Here the CDR3 DNA reads TGTGCCAGCAGCTGGGGAGGGACAGGACTTAACGAGCAGTACTTC.

A few counts support this clone. The chain employs TRBV10-1 and TRBJ2-3, with D unclear. The CDR3 loop spans 14 amino acids. The germline V gene encodes CDR1 WNHNN and CDR2 SYGVQD (reference sequence). V was pared by 7 bases and J by 3 bases, with 14 bases between. The DNA of the CDR3 is TGCGCCAGCACCGAGAGCCAGAGAACAGATACGCAGTATTTT. Its protein product is CASTESQRTDTQYF.

J is TRBJ1-3 and V is TRBV6-6; D unclear. Trimming removed 0 bases from V and 4 bases from J, with 4 bases in between. CDR1 and CDR2 from the germline V gene are MNHNY and SVGAGI (reference sequence). The CDR3 covers 13 residues. CDR3 nucleotide sequence: TGTGCCAGCAGTTACTCGGACGGAAACACCATATATTTT. It encodes CASSYSDGNTIYF.

The gene calls are TRBV28 and TRBJ2-7, with D hard to call. Germline loops: CDR1 MDHEN, CDR2 SYDVKM. This CDR3 contains 15 residues. Trimming pared 1 base from V and 3 bases from J, leaving 13 bases between. In DNA, the CDR3 is TGTGCCAGCAGTTTATTGATGAAGGAAGGCTACGAGCAGTACTTC. Protein product: CASSLLMKEGYEQYF.

The chain has TRBV19 and TRBJ2-7; TRBD1 might be the D (5 bases). The V end lost 5 bases, the J end lost 6 bases, and 8 bases lay between the germline ends. The CDR3 has 11 amino acids. Per the germline V gene, CDR1 is LNHDA and CDR2 is SQIVND (reference sequence). The CDR3 region has the DNA TGTGCCAGTAGTGCAGGGATCGAGCAGTACTTC. It yields the protein CASSAGIEQYF. Full variable domain (missing parts from reference TRBV19 and TRBJ2-7): DGGITQSPKYLFRKEGQNVTLSCEQNLNHDAMYWYRQDPGQGLRLIYYSQIVNDFQKGDIAEGYSVSREKKESFPLTVTSAQKNPTAFYLCASSAGIEQYFGPGTRLTVT.

The V gene is TRBV23-1, the J gene TRBJ1-1; D uncertain. TRBV23-1 counts as an open reading frame of uncertain function. Trimming removed 0 bases at V and 1 base at J, with 6 bases between. This CDR3 comprises 14 residues. The CDR3: CASSQSVGNTEAFF. As DNA, the CDR3 is TGCGCCAGCAGTCAATCCGTAGGGAACACTGAAGCTTTCTTT.

The V gene is TRBV30, the J gene TRBJ1-3; D is undetermined. V lost 4 bases to trimming and J lost 1 base, with 17 bases between them. This CDR3 has 16 amino acids. Germline V gives CDR1 GTSNPN, CDR2 SVGIG (reference sequence). The CDR3 reads CAWKDQTRRSGNTIYF. The CDR3 region has the DNA TGTGCCTGGAAAGATCAGACCCGAAGGTCTGGAAACACCATATATTTT.

The chain joins TRBV4-2 to TRBJ2-2; D ambiguous. The CDR3 runs 16 residues. Trimming removed 2 bases at V and 5 bases at J, with 15 bases between. The germline CDR1 and CDR2 sequences are LGHNA and YNFKEQ. CDR3 in DNA: TGTGCCAGCAGCCAACTCATTCGGACGGAGACCGGGGAGCTGTTTTTT. Its protein product is CASSQLIRTETGELFF.

This chain joins TRBV30 and TRBJ1-1; a weak D match, TRBD1 (6 bases). Deletions cut 3 bases from V and 1 base from J, with 9 bases between. The CDR3 totals 13 residues. Germline V lookup: CDR1 GTSNPN, CDR2 SVGIG (reference sequence). This CDR3 is CAWSRGGNTEAFF. The CDR3 region has the DNA TGTGCCTGGAGCAGGGGAGGGAACACTGAAGCTTTCTTT. Complete variable domain (other parts from reference TRBV30 and TRBJ1-1): SQTIHQWPATLVQPVGSPLSLECTVEGTSNPNLYWYRQAAGRGLQLLFYSVGIGQISSEVPQNLSASRPQDRQFILSSKKLLLSDSGFYLCAWSRGGNTEAFFGQGTRLTVV.

V is TRBV27 and J is TRBJ1-1, with D maybe TRBD1 (5 bases). The CDR3 loop spans 15 amino acids. Germline V gene data show CDR1 as MNHEY and CDR2 as SMNVEV (reference sequence). With 5 bases removed from V and 3 bases from J, the gap between germline ends came to 16 bases. DNA for the CDR3: TGTGCCAGCAGTCTAAAGGGGACGGACTACACTGAAGCTTTCTTT. It specifies CASSLKGTDYTEAFF.

The CDR3 sequence: CASSPQSPAGGELFF. Written as DNA, the CDR3 is TGTGCCAGCAGTCCTCAATCCCCTGCCGGCGGGGAGCTGTTTTTT. The J gene is TRBJ2-2, the V gene TRBV6-5; D is undetermined. The CDR3 consists of 15 residues. V lost 5 bases and J 7 bases, leaving 17 bases between the germline ends. The V gene's germline CDR1 is MNHEY and CDR2 SVGAGI.

The V gene is TRBV19, the J gene TRBJ2-7; perhaps TRBD2 as D (6 bases). Deletions cut 5 bases from V and 1 base from J, with 12 bases between. Germline V gives CDR1 LNHDA, CDR2 SQIVND (reference sequence). The length of the CDR3 is 14 residues. CDR3: CASSVDYSSYEQYF. The CDR3 DNA is TGTGCCAGTAGTGTGGACTACTCATCCTACGAGCAGTACTTC.

This clone showed up just once. The chain links TRBV7-2 to TRBJ2-1, with D possibly being TRBD2 (5 bases). The CDR3 covers 14 residues. Deletions cut 5 bases from V and 6 bases from J, with 14 bases between. CDR1 is SGHTA and CDR2 is FQGNSA in the germline V gene. CDR3 DNA sequence: TGTGCCAGCAGCAGAGCCGGGAATTTCAATGAGCAGTTCTTC. Its protein is CASSRAGNFNEQFF. The full variable domain, completed using reference TRBV7-2 and TRBJ2-1, is GAGVSQSPSNKVTEKGKDVELRCDPISGHTALYWYRQSLGQGLEFLIYFQGNSAPDKSGLPSDRFSAERTGGSVSTLTIQRTQQEDSAVYLCASSRAGNFNEQFFGPGTRLTVL.

This clone was picked up one time. DNA for the CDR3: TGTGCCAGCAGTTCAGGGGGCTCTGGAAACACCATATATTTT. Translating gives CASSSGGSGNTIYF. The chain recombines TRBV5-4 with TRBJ1-3; 7 bases fit TRBD1. Germline V gene data show CDR1 as SGHNT and CDR2 as YYREEE (reference sequence). The CDR3 has 14 residues. V lost 5 bases and J lost 0; bases outside the gene matches: 2.